The 6 T cell receptor beta chains below were found in one sample sequenced in a study of breast tumors, draining lymph nodes, adjacent tissues. One entry per CDR3 protein results from TCRdb running MiXCR on the multiplex PCR reads. The sample consists of over 12,000 distinct CDR3 sequences, more than 40% of them appearing once. Sequences were obtained from tumor-adjacent breast tissue. The receptors derive from a female donor with breast cancer. Some clones in this sample may be carry-over from other donors' samples.

A few counts support this clonotype. The CDR3 sequence is CSASRTGVNTEAFF. CDR3 coding DNA: TGCAGTGCTAGTCGAACAGGGGTGAACACTGAAGCTTTCTTT. The V gene is TRBV20-1, the J gene TRBJ1-1; 7 positions agree with TRBD1. From germline, CDR1 is DFQATT and CDR2 SNEGSKA (reference sequence). V dropped 3 bases and J dropped 0; count of bases not matched to a gene: 4. The CDR3 extends over 14 amino acids.

By proportion, this clonotype is medium-sized. The chain employs TRBV20-1 and TRBJ2-7; 8 nucleotides line up with TRBD2. In germline, CDR1 is DFQATT, CDR2 SNEGSKA (reference sequence). The length of the CDR3 is 13 residues. V was pared by 6 bases and J by 2 bases, with 6 bases of the junction left unmatched. The CDR3 protein is CSADGGATYEQYF. CDR3 DNA sequence: TGCAGTGCCGACGGGGGGGCCACCTACGAGCAGTACTTC.

This clonotype was detected ten times or more. A much larger clone differs from this one at a single base, so this may be a read error. This chain connects TRBV5-8 to TRBJ1-5; D call uncertain. CDR1 SGHTS and CDR2 YDEGEE come from the germline V gene. Trimming left V 1 base short and J 0 bases short, with 8 bases between. The CDR3 has 15 residues. CDR3 sequence reads: CASSLTLTSNQPQHF. DNA for the CDR3: TGTGCCAGCAGCTTGACCCTTACTAGCAATCAGCCCCAGCATTTT. Together with reference TRBV5-8 and TRBJ1-5, the CDR3 gives the full variable domain: EAGVTQSPTHLIKTRGQQATLRCSPISGHTSVYWYQQALGLGLQFLLWYDEGEERNRGNFPPRFSGRQFPNYSSELNVNALELEDSALYLCASSLTLTSNQPQHFGDGTRLSIL.

This clonotype was counted a single time. V gene TRBV7-3 combines with J gene TRBJ2-1; 8 positions match TRBD1. This CDR3 has 16 residues. CDR1 and CDR2 from the germline V gene are SGHTA and FQGTGA. Trimming cost V 2 bases and J 3 bases; bases outside gene matches: 6. CDR3 sequence: CASSLAPGGRYNEQFF. In DNA, the CDR3 is TGTGCCAGCAGCTTAGCCCCAGGGGGCCGCTACAATGAGCAGTTCTTC.

This chain uses TRBV18 with TRBJ1-1, with 9 bases that match TRBD1. CDR1 KGHSH and CDR2 LQKENI come from the germline V gene. J lost 1 base, V lost 5 bases, and 8 bases had no gene match. CDR3 length equals 16 residues. CDR3: CASSSSGTGSNTEAFF. CDR3 in DNA: TGTGCCAGCTCATCCTCCGGGACAGGGTCGAACACTGAAGCTTTCTTT.

V usage is TRBV2 and J usage is TRBJ2-7, with TRBD1 as a possible D gene (6 bases). Trimming cost V 4 bases and J 0 bases, with 19 bases left between them. CDR3 length: 17 amino acids. The germline V gene encodes CDR1 SNHLY and CDR2 FYNNEI. CDR3 sequence reads: CASSGDSYRANSYEQYF. The CDR3 DNA follows: TGTGCCAGCAGTGGAGACTCCTACAGGGCGAACTCCTACGAGCAGTACTTC.